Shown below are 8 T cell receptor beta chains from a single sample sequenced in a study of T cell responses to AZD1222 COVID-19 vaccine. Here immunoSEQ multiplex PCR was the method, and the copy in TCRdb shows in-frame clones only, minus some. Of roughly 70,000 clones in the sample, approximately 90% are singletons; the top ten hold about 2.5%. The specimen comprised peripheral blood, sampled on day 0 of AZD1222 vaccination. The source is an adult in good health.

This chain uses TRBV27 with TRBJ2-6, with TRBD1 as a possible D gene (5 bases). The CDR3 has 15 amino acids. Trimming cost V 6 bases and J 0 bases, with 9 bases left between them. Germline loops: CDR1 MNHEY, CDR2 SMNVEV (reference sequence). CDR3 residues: CASSPGISGANVLTF. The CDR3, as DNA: TGTGCCAGCAGCCCAGGGATCTCTGGGGCCAACGTCCTGACTTTC.

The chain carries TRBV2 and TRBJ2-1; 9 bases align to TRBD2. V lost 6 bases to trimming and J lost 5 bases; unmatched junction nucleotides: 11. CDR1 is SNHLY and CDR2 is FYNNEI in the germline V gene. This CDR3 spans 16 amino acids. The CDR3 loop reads CASRTPTRGGNNEQFF. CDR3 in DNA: TGTGCCAGCAGAACCCCCACGCGGGGGGGTAACAATGAGCAGTTCTTC.

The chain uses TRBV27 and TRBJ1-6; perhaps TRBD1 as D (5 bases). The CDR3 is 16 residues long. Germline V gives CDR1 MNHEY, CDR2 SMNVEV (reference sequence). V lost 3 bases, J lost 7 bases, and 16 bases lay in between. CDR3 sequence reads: CASSLEGRYENSPLHF. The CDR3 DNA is TGTGCCAGCAGTTTGGAGGGGAGGTATGAAAATTCACCCCTCCACTTT.

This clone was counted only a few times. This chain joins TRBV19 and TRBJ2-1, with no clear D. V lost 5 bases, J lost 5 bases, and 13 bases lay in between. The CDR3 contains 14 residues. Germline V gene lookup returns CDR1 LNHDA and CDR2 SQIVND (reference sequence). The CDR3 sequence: CASSLSLINNEQFF. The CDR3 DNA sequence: TGTGCCAGTAGTCTATCCTTAATAAACAATGAGCAGTTCTTC.

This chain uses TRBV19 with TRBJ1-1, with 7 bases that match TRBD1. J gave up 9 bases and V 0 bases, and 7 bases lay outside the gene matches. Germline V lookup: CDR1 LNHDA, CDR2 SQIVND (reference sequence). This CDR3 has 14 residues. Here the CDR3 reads CASSIDLQGRKAFF. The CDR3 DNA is TGTGCCAGTAGTATAGATCTACAGGGGAGAAAAGCTTTCTTT.

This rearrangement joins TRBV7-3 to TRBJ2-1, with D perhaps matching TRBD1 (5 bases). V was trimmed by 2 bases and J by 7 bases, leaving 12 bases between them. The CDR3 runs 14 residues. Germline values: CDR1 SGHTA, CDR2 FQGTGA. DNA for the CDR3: TGTGCCAGCAGCTTAGATTCAGGGATTAATGAGCAGTTCTTC. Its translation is CASSLDSGINEQFF.

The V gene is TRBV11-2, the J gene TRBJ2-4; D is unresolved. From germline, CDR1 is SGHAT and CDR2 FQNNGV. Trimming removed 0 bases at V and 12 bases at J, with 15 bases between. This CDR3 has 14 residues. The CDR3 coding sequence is TGTGCCAGCAGCTTAGACTTTGGGCAGGTGGATCAGTACTTC. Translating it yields CASSLDFGQVDQYF.

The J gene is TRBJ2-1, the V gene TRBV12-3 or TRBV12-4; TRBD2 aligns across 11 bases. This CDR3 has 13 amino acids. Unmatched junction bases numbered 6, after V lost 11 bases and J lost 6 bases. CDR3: CACGSGRVNEQFF. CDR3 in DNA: TGTGCCTGCGGTAGCGGGAGGGTCAATGAGCAGTTCTTC.